What follows is one T cell receptor beta chain and its context. No antigen is known for it. No much larger clonotype is one base removed from it; base qualities were not supplied. The data were taken from a study of blood T cells in healthy people across ages (dated by TCRdb to 2014 to 2015). Turning to the overall study: In model experiments, roughly one uniquely barcoded TCR beta cDNA molecule per two T cells was captured by template switching. The study analyzed two additional independent replicas of 1 million unique cDNA reads from the same blood draw for two donors, one aged 18 to 30 and one aged 80 or older. The donors were divided into four age groups: young (average around 16 years), middle-aged (approximately 39), aged (roughly 60) and long-lived (roughly 88). Donors of different ages were randomly distributed across sequencing lanes to avoid experimental bias. Using deep sequencing normalized with unique cDNA molecular identifiers, the study measured how TCR beta repertoire diversity changes with age. General study outcomes and caveats: Conclusive comparison of naive and antigen-experienced compartments was prevented by the profiling of bulk unsorted PBMCs. Observed TCR beta diversity per million T cells fell roughly linearly with age, and a significant reduction was already apparent by age roughly 41. Estimates of total diversity based on one million sequenced T cells were considered lower bounds and underestimates. The CMV infection status of donors was not known, potentially confounding age-related changes in expanded clonotypes. Observed TCR beta diversity correlated strongly with the percentage of naive T cells measured by flow cytometry. The long-lived group showed more naive CD4+ T cells, fewer expanded clones and increased TCR diversity than the aged group, suggesting age selection.

Receptor libraries were prepared by 5' RACE. Instrument on record: Illumina HiSeq 2500. The second PCR ran for about 7 to 11 cycles and used a J-beta primer mix along with a sample-barcoded 5' primer. Each TCR beta cDNA molecule received a unique molecular identifier from a template-switch 5' adaptor carrying 12 random nucleotides. Each sample yielded at least 3 million CDR3-containing paired-end reads. The Mint cDNA synthesis kit, primed by a TRBC-specific oligonucleotide, was used to synthesize first-strand cDNA from all RNA. Following uracil-DNA glycosylase treatment, a first 18-cycle PCR with universal primers M1SS and BC2_uni_R was performed on all cDNA. The study's processing was this. Normalization of each sample was performed by random selection of 1 million high-quality reads, each carrying a distinct molecular identifier. Instead of being binned into consensus sequences, reads that shared molecular identifiers were thrown out. MiTCR, set to a Q25 quality threshold and the strictest error-elimination algorithm, was used for CDR3 identification, clonotype clustering and error correction. A nonparametric unseen species model with Euler transformation was used to estimate lower-bound total TCR beta diversity. TCRdb cleaned the public reads at Q25 with fastp, built clones with MiXCR and kept in-frame beta chains. Each CDR3 protein appears once, grouped with its most common genes and DNA. The V and J calls come from TCRdb's annotation, not from the publication. This sample comprises 1.5 million to 1.9 million distinct CDR3 sequences, 42% of them detected only once. 4% of the sample comes from the top ten.

Systemically healthy Caucasian individuals from Russia, 35 to 40 in total and aged about 6 to 95 years, were included as donors. Each donor gave 9.5 to 10 milliliters of peripheral blood, drawn into EDTA-treated Vacutainer tubes. Ficoll-Paque density-gradient centrifugation was used to isolate PBMCs, with at least 6.5 million obtained per sample. Total RNA, at least 6 micrograms per sample, was extracted from PBMCs with Trizol reagent. Naive CD45RAhigh/CD27high T cell percentages were measured by flow cytometry on a PBMC aliquot from every donor. Sequencing was done on a sample of blood. The sequence was obtained from a woman younger than 35 in good health.

CDR3 region: CASSLDEGVQETQYF. The nucleotide sequence reads as follows: TGTGCCAGCAGCTTAGACGAGGGGGTGCAAGAGACCCAGTACTTC. The chain was built from TRBV7-9 and TRBJ2-5, with a weak D call of TRBD1 (6 bases match). V is cut by 1 base and J by 2 bases, and the space between the germline ends is 11 bases. CDR1 and CDR2, per the germline V gene (reference sequence), are SEHNR and FQNEAQ. Measured from the cysteine to the phenylalanine, the CDR3 is 15 residues long. Only the CDR3 DNA is retained, 45 bases long and in frame from the first base.